The entry below gives a single T cell receptor (beta chain) sequence along with its context. The record originates from a study of control samples from healthy donors and cancer patients. The CDR3 runs to 16 residues. Germline CDR1 is LGHDT and CDR2 is YNNKEL (reference sequence). V dropped 5 bases and J dropped 3; count of bases not matched to a gene: 10. The repertoire was sequenced with immunoSEQ multiplex PCR; TCRdb's copy has only in-frame clones and lacks some. The sample lists 120,000 or so clones; roughly 87% were seen once. The rearrangement uses TRBV3-1 (or the pseudogene TRBV3-2) and TRBJ2-7; 10 positions match TRBD2. The receptor comes from a man between 18 and 35 years old in good health. Sequencing was carried out using blood. CDR3 bases: TGTGCCAGCAGCTTTGTAGCGGGAGGCTACCACTACGAGCAGTACTTC. Its translation: CASSFVAGGYHYEQYF.